These 21 T cell receptor beta chains came from one sample sequenced in a study of cytotoxic CD8 clonotypes in ibrutinib-treated CLL. Produced via immunoSEQ multiplex PCR; TCRdb's table is partial and in-frame only. The sample records about 29,000 clones, 76% being singletons. This sample comprised PBMCs, obtained after 36 months of ibrutinib treatment. All receptors come from a human donor with chronic lymphocytic leukemia.

This clone was counted once. The chain has TRBV11-1 and TRBJ1-6, with D hard to call. There are 14 residues in the CDR3. V shed 5 bases and J shed 6 bases, with 11 bases lying between them. From germline, CDR1 is SGHAT and CDR2 FQDESV (reference sequence). The CDR3 reads CASSHPSGNSPLHF. The CDR3 nucleotides are TGTGCCAGCAGCCACCCAAGTGGTAATTCACCCCTCCACTTT.

This chain links TRBV5-3 with TRBJ2-2, with 15 bases matching TRBD2. TRBV5-3 is designated an ORF whose function remains uncertain. This CDR3 contains 18 residues. Trimming at V came to 4 bases and at J to 6 bases, leaving 10 bases not matched to a gene. This chain's CDR3 is CARSGTSGGQTYAGELFF. The CDR3 coding sequence is TGTGCCAGAAGCGGGACTAGCGGGGGGCAAACCTACGCCGGGGAGCTGTTTTTT.

In this sample, this clone turned up a few times. The chain couples TRBV11-2 to TRBJ1-3, with D maybe TRBD1 (6 bases). CDR1 and CDR2 (germline): SGHAT, FQNNGV. The CDR3 is 16 residues long. V was clipped by 5 bases and J by 0 bases, with 14 bases between them. The chain's CDR3 is CASSLGQSLSGNTIYF. CDR3 bases: TGTGCCAGCAGCCTCGGACAGTCTCTCTCTGGAAACACCATATATTTT.

This clone appeared a few times. V is TRBV7-9 and J is TRBJ2-1; no definite D call. The CDR3 loop spans 12 amino acids. V was clipped by 1 base and J by 3 bases, with 1 base between them. Germline V gives CDR1 SEHNR, CDR2 FQNEAQ (reference sequence). For the CDR3, the DNA is TGTGCCAGCAGCTTAGGCTACAATGAGCAGTTCTTC. Its protein product is CASSLGYNEQFF.

The rearrangement joins TRBV27 to TRBJ2-7; 8 positions agree with TRBD2. The CDR3 loop spans 13 amino acids. Trimming cost V 4 bases and J 6 bases; bases outside gene matches: 5. Looked up from germline, CDR1 is MNHEY and CDR2 is SMNVEV (reference sequence). The CDR3 sequence: CASSWTSSGEQYF. For the CDR3, the DNA is TGTGCCAGCAGTTGGACTAGCTCTGGCGAGCAGTACTTC.

The chain couples TRBV5-6 to TRBJ1-4, with 7 bases fitting TRBD1. The CDR3 is 18 residues long. J was trimmed by 5 bases and V by 3 bases; bases with no gene match: 16. In germline, CDR1 is SGHDT, CDR2 YYEEEE. CDR3 nucleotide sequence: TGTGCCAGCAGCTCAGTTGCCGGGACAGCAAACTTAAATGAAAAACTGTTTTTT. Residues: CASSSVAGTANLNEKLFF. Together with reference TRBV5-6 and TRBJ1-4, the CDR3 gives the full variable domain: DAGVTQSPTHLIKTRGQQVTLRCSPKSGHDTVSWYQQALGQGPQFIFQYYEEEERQRGNFPDRFSGHQFPNYSSELNVNALLLGDSALYLCASSSVAGTANLNEKLFFGSGTQLSVL.

V gene TRBV9 combines with J gene TRBJ2-1; D is possibly TRBD2 (6 bases). V shed 0 bases and J shed 0 bases, with 13 bases lying between them. The CDR3 consists of 17 residues. CDR1 and CDR2 (germline): SGDLS, YYNGEE. CDR3 sequence: CASSVEGGGSSYNEQFF. The CDR3 DNA reads TGTGCCAGCAGCGTAGAAGGTGGGGGGAGCTCCTACAATGAGCAGTTCTTC.

This clone was counted between two and nine times. The chain links TRBV7-2 to TRBJ2-5; the match to TRBD1 covers 9 bases. V lost 2 bases, J lost 5 bases, and 9 bases stayed unmatched. Germline V gene lookup returns CDR1 SGHTA and CDR2 FQGNSA. The CDR3 sequence is 16 residues long. CDR3 amino acids: CASSLFHTGGGETQYF. The DNA of the CDR3 is TGTGCCAGCAGCTTATTTCATACAGGGGGCGGTGAGACCCAGTACTTC. The variable domain in full, completed from reference TRBV7-2 and TRBJ2-5, reads GAGVSQSPSNKVTEKGKDVELRCDPISGHTALYWYRQSLGQGLEFLIYFQGNSAPDKSGLPSDRFSAERTGGSVSTLTIQRTQQEDSAVYLCASSLFHTGGGETQYFGPGTRLLVL.

The V gene is TRBV5-6, the J gene TRBJ1-1; D ambiguous. This CDR3 has 11 residues. V lost 7 bases, J lost 10 bases, and 14 bases lay in between. Germline CDR1 SGHDT, CDR2 YYEEEE. For the CDR3, the DNA is TGTGCCAGCGGAAGGTCGGTGCCAGCTTTCTTT. It specifies CASGRSVPAFF.

This clone was observed a single time. The chain links TRBV5-1 to TRBJ2-3; 9 bases are a match to TRBD2. The CDR3 is made up of 15 amino acids. V lost 2 bases to trimming and J lost 4 bases; unmatched junction nucleotides: 5. In germline, CDR1 is SGHRS, CDR2 YFSETQ. The CDR3 DNA sequence: TGCGCCAGCAGCTTAGCGGGGGGCCTAGCAGATACGCAGTATTTT. Its protein product is CASSLAGGLADTQYF.

The V gene is TRBV5-4, the J gene TRBJ1-2; 7 bases fit TRBD1. The germline V gene encodes CDR1 SGHNT and CDR2 YYREEE (reference sequence). This CDR3 comprises 15 residues. V lost 4 bases and J lost 4; bases outside the gene matches: 10. CDR3 protein: CASSNDRVGSYGYTF. As DNA, the CDR3 is TGTGCCAGCAGCAATGACAGGGTGGGGAGCTATGGCTACACCTTC.

The V and J genes are TRBV20-1 and TRBJ2-2; either TRBD1 or TRBD2 may supply D (5 bases each). The germline CDR1 and CDR2 sequences are DFQATT and SNEGSKA (reference sequence). Between the trimmed V and J ends, which lost 5 bases and 6 bases, there was a span of 7 bases. CDR3 length equals 11 residues. The CDR3 region has the DNA TGCAGTGCTGAGGGGCCCGGGGAGCTGTTTTTT. Residues: CSAEGPGELFF.

V gene TRBV4-3 combines with J gene TRBJ2-7, with 9 bases lining up with TRBD1. Germline-derived CDR1 and CDR2 are LGHNA and YSLEER. Germline trimming cut 4 bases from V and 6 bases from J; bases unmatched to any gene: 13. CDR3 length: 16 residues. CDR3 loop: CASSPFKTGQGSEQYF. For the CDR3, the DNA is TGCGCCAGCAGCCCTTTCAAGACGGGACAGGGATCCGAGCAGTACTTC.

The table lists this clone with a few counts. The chain links TRBV20-1 to TRBJ1-2, with unresolved D. Per germline, CDR1 DFQATT and CDR2 SNEGSKA (reference sequence). V was cut by 5 bases and J by 8 bases, with 6 bases left in between. The length of the CDR3 is 9 residues. Here the CDR3 DNA reads TGCAGTGCTCCTTTCGGCTACACCTTC. Translation gives CSAPFGYTF.

The chain is built from TRBV4-2 and TRBJ2-7, with a weak D call TRBD1 (6 bases). The germline V gene encodes CDR1 LGHNA and CDR2 YNFKEQ. Between the trimmed V and J ends, which lost 1 base and 3 bases, there was a span of 10 bases. The CDR3 is 14 amino acids. CDR3 DNA: TGTGCCAGCAGCCAAGGTGGGACAATCTACGAGCAGTACTTC. Protein sequence: CASSQGGTIYEQYF.

The V gene is TRBV7-9, the J gene TRBJ2-1; TRBD1 matches 7 bases. CDR1 and CDR2 from the germline V gene are SEHNR and FQNEAQ (reference sequence). The J segment lost 2 bases and the V segment lost 1 base, leaving 8 bases of the junction unmatched. The CDR3 contains 17 residues. This chain's CDR3 is CASSLEIEGAAYNEQFF. In DNA form, the CDR3 reads TGTGCCAGCAGCTTAGAAATCGAGGGGGCCGCCTACAATGAGCAGTTCTTC.

The chain has TRBV5-1 and TRBJ2-7; 7 bases are shared with TRBD1. The CDR3 is 15 amino acids. Trimming removed 4 bases from V and 6 bases from J; junction bases left unmatched: 13. Germline V gives CDR1 SGHRS, CDR2 YFSETQ. The CDR3 sequence is CASSPLDRSVSEQYF. In DNA form, the CDR3 reads TGCGCCAGCAGCCCCCTGGACAGGTCGGTAAGCGAGCAGTACTTC.

V gene TRBV5-1 combines with J gene TRBJ2-3, with 10 bases that match TRBD2. The CDR3 has 15 amino acids. Unmatched junction bases numbered 4, after V lost 2 bases and J lost 4 bases. CDR1 and CDR2 from the germline V gene are SGHRS and YFSETQ. The CDR3 sequence: CASSLTTSGADTQYF. The CDR3 region has the DNA TGCGCCAGCAGCTTAACCACTAGCGGGGCAGATACGCAGTATTTT.

The CDR3 nucleotides are TGTGCCAGCAGCTCCCCCGGACTAGAGACCCAGTACTTC. It is translated as CASSSPGLETQYF. This chain uses TRBV11-2 with TRBJ2-5; a weak D match, TRBD2 (5 bases). Germline V gene data show CDR1 as SGHAT and CDR2 as FQNNGV. V lost 4 bases, J lost 4 bases, and 10 bases lay in between. The CDR3 length is 13 residues.

The CDR3 loop reads CASSLELSSYNEQFF. In nucleotides, the CDR3 is TGTGCCAGCAGCTTAGAGCTAAGCTCCTACAATGAGCAGTTCTTC. V and J are TRBV7-6 and TRBJ2-1, with D unclear. The V end lost 1 base, the J end lost 0 bases, and 7 bases lay between the germline ends. Germline CDR1 is SGHVS and CDR2 is FNYEAQ. The CDR3 has 15 amino acids.

A single count supports this clone. The CDR3 loop reads CATRGEFDGYTF. Here the CDR3 DNA reads TGTGCCACCCGAGGGGAATTCGATGGCTACACCTTC. The chain employs TRBV6-5 and TRBJ1-2; TRBD1 is a possible D gene (5 bases). In germline, CDR1 is MNHEY, CDR2 SVGAGI. V shed 10 bases and J shed 6 bases, with 15 bases lying between them. This CDR3 contains 12 residues.